Listed here are 14 T cell receptor beta chains from one sample, sequenced in a study of cytomegalovirus exposure and HLA in healthy donors. Vbeta (60) and Jbeta (13) primers were used in the PCR. The table came from immunoSEQ multiplex PCR; TCRdb's copy has only in-frame clones and leaves some out. The repertoire holds over 110,000 clones, roughly 79% seen once, with about 1% in the top ten. Sequences were obtained from PBMCs. The receptor source for this set is a man younger than 35 in good health and CMV-seronegative.

V is TRBV6-5 and J is TRBJ1-1; 7 positions agree with TRBD1. CDR1 is MNHEY, CDR2 SVGAGI, per germline. V lost 5 bases to trimming and J lost 4 bases; unmatched junction nucleotides: 7. This CDR3 region has 14 residues. CDR3 loop: CASSEGAVVTEAFF. The CDR3 DNA follows: TGTGCCAGCAGTGAGGGGGCAGTGGTCACTGAAGCTTTCTTT.

This clone has a handful of counts. The chain carries TRBV7-9 and TRBJ1-4; 9 bases map to TRBD1. Trimming took 5 bases from V and 7 from J; bases not matched to a gene: 8. Looked up from germline, CDR1 is SEHNR and CDR2 is FQNEAQ (reference sequence). This CDR3 has 15 residues. Here the CDR3 reads CASSPWTGDGEKLFF. The CDR3, as DNA: TGTGCCAGCAGCCCGTGGACAGGGGACGGTGAAAAACTGTTTTTT.

The chain uses TRBV18 and TRBJ1-6; D may be TRBD1 (5 bases). Trimming shortened V by 6 bases and J by 7 bases, and 7 bases separated the two germline ends. Germline lookup yields CDR1 KGHSH and CDR2 LQKENI. The CDR3 length is 12 residues. CDR3 sequence: CASSRQNSPLHF. CDR3 sequence (DNA): TGTGCCAGCTCGAGACAGAATTCACCCCTCCACTTT. The variable domain in full, completed from reference TRBV18 and TRBJ1-6, reads NAGVMQNPRHLVRRRGQEARLRCSPMKGHSHVYWYRQLPEEGLKFMVYLQKENIIDESGMPKERFSAEFPKEGPSILRIQQVVRGDSAAYFCASSRQNSPLHFGNGTRLTVT.

The chain combines TRBV12-5 with TRBJ2-1, with 7 bases lining up with TRBD1. The length of the CDR3 is 15 residues. Germline trimming cut 4 bases from V and 4 bases from J; bases unmatched to any gene: 7. Germline V CDR1 and CDR2: LGHNT, FRNRAP. The CDR3 here is CASGSRQGPYNEQFF. CDR3 bases: TGTGCTAGTGGTTCCCGACAGGGACCGTACAATGAGCAGTTCTTC. Looking up the rest from reference TRBV12-5 and TRBJ2-1 gives the full variable domain: DARVTQTPRHKVTEMGQEVTMRCQPILGHNTVFWYRQTMMQGLELLAYFRNRAPLDDSGMPKDRFSAEMPDATLATLKIQPSEPRDSAVYFCASGSRQGPYNEQFFGPGTRLTVL.

The chain combines TRBV6-6 with TRBJ1-1, with D possibly being TRBD1 (5 bases). The CDR3 length is 14 residues. From germline, CDR1 is MNHNY and CDR2 SVGAGI (reference sequence). The V gene lost 4 bases and the J gene lost 7 bases, with 16 bases spanning the gap. The CDR3 protein is CASSFSDTTNEAFF. The CDR3 coding sequence is TGTGCCAGCAGTTTTTCGGACACTACTAATGAAGCTTTCTTT.

The V gene is TRBV9, the J gene TRBJ2-7; 7 bases fit TRBD1. J was trimmed by 0 bases and V by 4 bases; bases with no gene match: 7. Germline assignment: CDR1 SGDLS and CDR2 YYNGEE. The CDR3 is made up of 15 amino acids. The CDR3 here is CASSPRTGPSYEQYF. The CDR3 region has the DNA TGTGCCAGCAGCCCTCGGACAGGACCCTCCTACGAGCAGTACTTC.

The rearrangement joins TRBV11-2 to TRBJ2-7; 7 bases align to TRBD2. The CDR3 loop spans 15 amino acids. Germline values: CDR1 SGHAT, CDR2 FQNNGV. After removal of 1 base from V and 2 bases from J, the junction contained 5 bases not matched to a gene. The CDR3 is CASSLALAGAYEQYF. CDR3 sequence (DNA): TGTGCCAGCAGCTTAGCACTGGCGGGGGCCTACGAGCAGTACTTC.

This chain connects TRBV25-1 to TRBJ1-4, with 7 positions matching TRBD1. CDR3 length: 15 residues. Germline-derived CDR1 and CDR2 are MGHDK and SYGVNS. With V trimmed by 0 bases and J by 8 bases, 6 bases remained unmatched. The CDR3, as DNA: TGTGCCAGCAGTGAATATAACAGGGGAAAGGAAAAACTGTTTTTT. Protein product: CASSEYNRGKEKLFF.

The chain combines TRBV7-2 with TRBJ2-1, with 15 bases that match TRBD2. Trimming removed 5 bases from V and 9 bases from J; junction bases left unmatched: 5. This CDR3 comprises 15 residues. Germline values: CDR1 SGHTA, CDR2 FQGNSA. The CDR3, as DNA: TGTGCCAGCAGCCCGAGGACTAGCGGGGGGGGTGAGCAGTTCTTC. Encoded protein: CASSPRTSGGGEQFF.

About this clone itself: Its ends do not fully match the called genes, so a read error is possible. The CDR3 DNA reads as TGTGCTAGCAGCCTTTCGACAGGGGGAGTGAATGAGCAGTTCTTC. It translates to CASSLSTGGVNEQFF. V is TRBV7-7 and J is TRBJ2-1, with 9 bases lining up with TRBD1. The CDR3 has 15 amino acids. The germline V gene encodes CDR1 SSHAT and CDR2 FNYEAQ (reference sequence).

The chain has TRBV9 and TRBJ2-3; TRBD2 matches at 13 bases. Germline V gene data show CDR1 as SGDLS and CDR2 as YYNGEE. There are 16 residues in the CDR3. With V trimmed by 0 bases and J by 4 bases, 2 bases remained unmatched. In nucleotides, the CDR3 is TGTGCCAGCAGCGTAGTACTAGCGGGGGGGTCAGATACGCAGTATTTT. Protein sequence: CASSVVLAGGSDTQYF.

This clone showed up just a few times. The chain carries TRBV28 and TRBJ2-2, with D perhaps TRBD1 (7 bases). Trimming took 8 bases from V and 4 from J, leaving 20 bases between them. The CDR3 has 16 amino acids. Germline CDR1 reads MDHEN; CDR2 reads SYDVKM. In DNA, the CDR3 is TGTGCCAGCCATGGAGGGGGCGACCCGTTCACCGGGGAGCTGTTTTTT. Translating gives CASHGGGDPFTGELFF.

There are a few counts of this clone. This chain uses TRBV7-2 with TRBJ2-7, with a weak D call TRBD1 (6 bases). The CDR3 has 14 amino acids. The germline V gene encodes CDR1 SGHTA and CDR2 FQGNSA. V was pared by 6 bases and J by 1 base, with 13 bases between. The CDR3 DNA reads TGTGCCAGCAGTTTTCAGGGGCCGTCCTACGAGCAGTACTTC. It encodes CASSFQGPSYEQYF.

The chain couples TRBV29-1 to TRBJ2-1, with D unclear. Germline CDR1 and CDR2: SQVTM and ANQGSEA. The CDR3 covers 12 residues. Deletions cut 5 bases from V and 6 bases from J, with 11 bases between. The CDR3 DNA is TGCAGCGTTAATCGGTTCGGCAATGAGCAGTTCTTC. This encodes CSVNRFGNEQFF.